Listed below are T cell receptor beta chains from one sample, sequenced in a study of CD8+CD57+ T cells in acquired aplastic anemia. TCRdb itself ran the reads through MiXCR, one entry per CDR3 protein. The data show some 200,000 distinct CDR3 sequences, 40% to 50% seen once. Source material: sorted CD4+, CD8+, or CD8+CD57+ T cells (not recorded which) from PBMCs. The origin of the receptors is a human donor with aplastic anemia. The conserved cysteine and the conserved F or W are not part of the CDR3 here. The D gene is left open where the match is weak.

J | D | V | CDR3
TRBJ1-2 | . | TRBV10-3 | AISESAAYFYGYT
TRBJ1-2 | . | TRBV5-1 | ASTLGSGTPSNYGYT
TRBJ1-1 | . | TRBV2 | ASSVGRFPFTEAF
TRBJ2-5 | TRBD1 | TRBV15 | ATSLRGETQY
TRBJ2-7 | . | TRBV12-3/TRBV12-4 | ASKKETGEQY
TRBJ1-1 | . | TRBV7-9 | ASSLDGAPEAF
TRBJ2-7 | TRBD2 | TRBV10-3 | AIREGSGGSYEQY
TRBJ2-7 | . | TRBV10-3 | AISEYTDYEQY
TRBJ2-1 | TRBD2 | TRBV2 | ASSLSGRYEQF
TRBJ2-1 | . | TRBV24-1 | ATSDFTGKQF
TRBJ1-2 | . | TRBV5-6 | ASSLSRTSGGYT
TRBJ1-6 | . | TRBV10-3 | AISGAGNNSPLH
TRBJ2-1 | . | TRBV25-1 | ASTPLSGGLRYNEQF
TRBJ1-6 | TRBD1 | TRBV7-9 | ASSLAGGGYSPLH
TRBJ1-5 | . | TRBV10-2 | ASSKDSRNQPQH
TRBJ1-3 | . | TRBV7-9 | ASSLTVDTIY
TRBJ1-1 | . | TRBV4-1 | ASSQLTPTVNTEAF
TRBJ1-6 | . | TRBV7-9 | ASSTGQLSPLH
TRBJ1-1 | . | TRBV6-1 | ASSVYSYTEAF
TRBJ2-7 | . | TRBV7-6 | ASSPLDGSYEQY
TRBJ1-2 | . | TRBV19 | ASTPGQKDNYGYT
TRBJ2-6 | . | TRBV5-1 | ASTPGGANVLT
TRBJ2-3 | . | TRBV24-1 | ATSDAVTDTQY
TRBJ2-7 | . | TRBV20-1 | SAPGAGGDTQY
TRBJ2-7 | TRBD2 | TRBV7-3 | ASSETSGRTYEQY
TRBJ2-7 | . | TRBV11-2 | ASRLSPYKDNEQY
TRBJ1-2 | TRBD1 | TRBV9 | ASSPRDSSYGYT
TRBJ2-5 | TRBD1 | TRBV25-1 | ASSETGGGQETQY
TRBJ2-7 | TRBD1 | TRBV20-1 | SASSSLGAGGYEQY
TRBJ1-3 | . | TRBV6-5 | ASSYRSPSGNTIY
TRBJ1-6 | TRBD1 | TRBV20-1 | SARDHGDRTSPLH
TRBJ2-5 | TRBD2 | TRBV7-6 | ASSFSSGQETQY
TRBJ2-7 | TRBD2 | TRBV7-9 | ASSLRDLADEQY